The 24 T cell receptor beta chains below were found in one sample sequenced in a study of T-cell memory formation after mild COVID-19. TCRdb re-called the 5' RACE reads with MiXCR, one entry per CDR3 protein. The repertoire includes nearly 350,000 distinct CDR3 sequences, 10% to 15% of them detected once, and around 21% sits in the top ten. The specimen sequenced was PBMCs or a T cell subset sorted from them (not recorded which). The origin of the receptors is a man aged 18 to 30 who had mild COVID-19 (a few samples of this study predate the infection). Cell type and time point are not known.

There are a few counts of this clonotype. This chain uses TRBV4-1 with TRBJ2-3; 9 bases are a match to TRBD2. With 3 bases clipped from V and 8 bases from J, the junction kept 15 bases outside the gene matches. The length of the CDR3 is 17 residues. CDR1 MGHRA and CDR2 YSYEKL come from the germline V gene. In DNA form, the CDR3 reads TGCGCCAGCAGCCACATCGGGGAAGCGGGGGGAGAGGGTACGCAGTATTTT. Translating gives CASSHIGEAGGEGTQYF.

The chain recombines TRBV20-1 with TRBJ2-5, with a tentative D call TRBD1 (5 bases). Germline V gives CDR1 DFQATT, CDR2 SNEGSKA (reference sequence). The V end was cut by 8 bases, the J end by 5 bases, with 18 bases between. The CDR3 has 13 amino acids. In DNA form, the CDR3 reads TGCAGTCCCAGGGAAGGGAATGGGGAGACCCAGTACTTC. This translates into CSPREGNGETQYF.

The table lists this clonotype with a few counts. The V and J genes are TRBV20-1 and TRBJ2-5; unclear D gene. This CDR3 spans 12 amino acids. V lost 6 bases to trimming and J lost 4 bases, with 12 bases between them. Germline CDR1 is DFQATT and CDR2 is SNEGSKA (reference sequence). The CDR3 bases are TGCAGTGCGTCCCCTGGGGTAGAGACCCAGTACTTC. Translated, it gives CSASPGVETQYF.

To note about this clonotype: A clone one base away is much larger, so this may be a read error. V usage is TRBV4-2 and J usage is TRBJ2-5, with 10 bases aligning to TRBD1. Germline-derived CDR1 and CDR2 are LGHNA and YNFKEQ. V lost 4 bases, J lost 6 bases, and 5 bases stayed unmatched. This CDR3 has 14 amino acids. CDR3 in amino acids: CASSRDRGRKTQYF. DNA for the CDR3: TGTGCCAGCAGCCGAGACAGGGGGCGGAAGACCCAGTACTTC.

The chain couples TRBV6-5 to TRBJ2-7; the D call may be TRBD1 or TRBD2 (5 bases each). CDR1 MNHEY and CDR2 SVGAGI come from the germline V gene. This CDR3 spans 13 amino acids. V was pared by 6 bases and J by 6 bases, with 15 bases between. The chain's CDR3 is CASRRWGSSEQYV. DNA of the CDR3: TGTGCCAGCAGAAGGTGGGGGTCGAGCGAGCAGTACGTC.

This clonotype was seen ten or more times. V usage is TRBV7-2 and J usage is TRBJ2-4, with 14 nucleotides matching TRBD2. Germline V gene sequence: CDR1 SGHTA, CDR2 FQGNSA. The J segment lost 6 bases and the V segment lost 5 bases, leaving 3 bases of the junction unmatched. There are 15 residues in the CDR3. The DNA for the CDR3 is TGTGCCAGCAGCGTCGGACTAGCGGGGGGAAACATTCAGTACTTC. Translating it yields CASSVGLAGGNIQYF.

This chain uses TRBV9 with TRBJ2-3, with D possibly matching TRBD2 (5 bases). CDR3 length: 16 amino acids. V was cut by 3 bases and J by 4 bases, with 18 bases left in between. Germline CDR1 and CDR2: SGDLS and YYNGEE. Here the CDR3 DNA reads TGTGCCAGCAGCGAGGACGGAGGAGTTAGCGCAGATACGCAGTATTTT. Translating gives CASSEDGGVSADTQYF.

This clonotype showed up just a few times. CDR3 sequence: CASSAGVNRGYTF. The CDR3 coding sequence is TGTGCCAGCAGCGCAGGAGTGAATCGGGGCTACACCTTC. The chain employs TRBV11-2 and TRBJ1-2; the D is unclear. The germline V gene has CDR1 SGHAT and CDR2 FQNNGV. V was trimmed by 5 bases and J by 8 bases, leaving 15 bases between them. The CDR3 consists of 13 residues.

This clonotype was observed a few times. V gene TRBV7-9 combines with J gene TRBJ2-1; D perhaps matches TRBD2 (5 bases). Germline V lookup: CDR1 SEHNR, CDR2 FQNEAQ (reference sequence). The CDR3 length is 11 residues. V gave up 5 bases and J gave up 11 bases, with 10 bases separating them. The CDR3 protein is CASSLQRQQFF. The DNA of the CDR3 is TGTGCCAGCAGCCTTCAGCGGCAGCAGTTCTTC.

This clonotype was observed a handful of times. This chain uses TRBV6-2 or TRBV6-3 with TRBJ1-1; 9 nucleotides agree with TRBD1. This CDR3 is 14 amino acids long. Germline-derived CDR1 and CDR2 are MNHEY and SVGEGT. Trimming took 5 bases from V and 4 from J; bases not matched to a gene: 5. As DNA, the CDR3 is TGTGCCAGCAGTGGACAGGGGCGAGGCACTGAAGCTTTCTTT. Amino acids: CASSGQGRGTEAFF.

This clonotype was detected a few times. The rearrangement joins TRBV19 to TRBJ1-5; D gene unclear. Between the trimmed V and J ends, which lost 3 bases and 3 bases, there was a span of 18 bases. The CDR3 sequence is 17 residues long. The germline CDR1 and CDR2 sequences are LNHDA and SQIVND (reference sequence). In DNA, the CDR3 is TGTGCCAGTAGTATCAGAAACGTCGGGGTGATCAATCAGCCCCAGCATTTT. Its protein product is CASSIRNVGVINQPQHF.

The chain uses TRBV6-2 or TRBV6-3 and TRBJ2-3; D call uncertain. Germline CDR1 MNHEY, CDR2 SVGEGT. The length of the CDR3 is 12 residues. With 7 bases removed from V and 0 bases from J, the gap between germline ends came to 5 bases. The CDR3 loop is CASTASTDTQYF. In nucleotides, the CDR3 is TGTGCCAGCACCGCTAGCACAGATACGCAGTATTTT.

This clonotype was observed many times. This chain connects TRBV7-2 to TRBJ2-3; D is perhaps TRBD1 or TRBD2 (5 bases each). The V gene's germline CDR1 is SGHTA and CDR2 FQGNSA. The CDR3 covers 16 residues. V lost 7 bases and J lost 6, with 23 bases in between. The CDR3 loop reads CASNGFTGQGWDTQYF. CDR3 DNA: TGTGCCAGCAACGGGTTTACGGGGCAAGGTTGGGATACGCAGTATTTT.

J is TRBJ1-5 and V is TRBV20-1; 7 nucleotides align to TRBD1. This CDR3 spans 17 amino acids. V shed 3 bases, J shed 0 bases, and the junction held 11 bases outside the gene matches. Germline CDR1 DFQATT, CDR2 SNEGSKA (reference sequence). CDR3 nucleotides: TGCAGTGCTAGTGGACCGGGACAGAGTTATAGCAATCAGCCCCAGCATTTT. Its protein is CSASGPGQSYSNQPQHF.

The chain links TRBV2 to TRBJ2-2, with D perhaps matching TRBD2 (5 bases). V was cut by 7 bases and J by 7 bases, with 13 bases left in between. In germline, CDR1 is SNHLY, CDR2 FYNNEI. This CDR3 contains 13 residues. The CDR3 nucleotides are TGTGCCAGCATGGGCCTCGGGGTCGGGGAGCTGTTTTTT. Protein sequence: CASMGLGVGELFF.

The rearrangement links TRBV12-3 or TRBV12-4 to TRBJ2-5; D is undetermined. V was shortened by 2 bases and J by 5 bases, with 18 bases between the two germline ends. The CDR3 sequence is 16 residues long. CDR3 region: CASSLSVGPVLETQYF. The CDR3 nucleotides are TGTGCCAGCAGTTTATCGGTAGGGCCCGTTCTGGAGACCCAGTACTTC.

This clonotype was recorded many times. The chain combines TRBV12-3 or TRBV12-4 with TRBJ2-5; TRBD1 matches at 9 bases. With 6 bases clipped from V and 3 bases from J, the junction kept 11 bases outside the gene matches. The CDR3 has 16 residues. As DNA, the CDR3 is TGTGCCAGCAGCCACACAGGGGGCGATTCCAAAGAGACCCAGTACTTC. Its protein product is CASSHTGGDSKETQYF.

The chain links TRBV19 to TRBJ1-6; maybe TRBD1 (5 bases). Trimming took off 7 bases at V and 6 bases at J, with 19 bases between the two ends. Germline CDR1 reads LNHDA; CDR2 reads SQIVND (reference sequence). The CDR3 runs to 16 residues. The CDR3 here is CASTPGQAGPNSPLHF. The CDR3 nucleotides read TGTGCCAGTACCCCGGGCCAGGCAGGGCCTAATTCACCCCTCCACTTT.

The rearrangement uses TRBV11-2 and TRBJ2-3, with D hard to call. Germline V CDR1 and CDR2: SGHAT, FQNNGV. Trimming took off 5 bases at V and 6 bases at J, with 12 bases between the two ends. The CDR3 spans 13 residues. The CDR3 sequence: CASSPRRVDTQYF. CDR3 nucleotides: TGTGCCAGCAGCCCACGACGTGTGGATACGCAGTATTTT.

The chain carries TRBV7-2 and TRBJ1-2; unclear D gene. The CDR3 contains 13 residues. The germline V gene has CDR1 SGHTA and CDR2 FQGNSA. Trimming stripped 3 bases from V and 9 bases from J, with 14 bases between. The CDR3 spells CASSFKEGISYTF. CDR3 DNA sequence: TGTGCCAGCAGCTTTAAGGAGGGTATCAGCTACACCTTC.

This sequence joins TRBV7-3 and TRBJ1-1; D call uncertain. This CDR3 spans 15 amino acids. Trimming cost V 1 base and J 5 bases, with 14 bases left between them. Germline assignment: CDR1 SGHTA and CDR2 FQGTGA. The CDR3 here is CASSLNPRLETEAFF. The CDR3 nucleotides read TGTGCCAGCAGCTTAAATCCACGCTTAGAGACTGAAGCTTTCTTT.

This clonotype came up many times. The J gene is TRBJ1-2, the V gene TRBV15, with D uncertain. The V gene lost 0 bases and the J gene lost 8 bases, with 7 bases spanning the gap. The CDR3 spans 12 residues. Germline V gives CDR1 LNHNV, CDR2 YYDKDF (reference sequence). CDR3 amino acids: CATSRDSGGYTF. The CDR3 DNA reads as TGTGCCACCAGCAGAGATTCCGGGGGCTACACCTTC.

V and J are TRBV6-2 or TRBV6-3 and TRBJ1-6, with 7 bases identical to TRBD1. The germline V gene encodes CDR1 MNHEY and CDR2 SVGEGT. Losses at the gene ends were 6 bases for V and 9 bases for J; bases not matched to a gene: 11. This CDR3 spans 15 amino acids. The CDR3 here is CASRTPTGLGSPLHF. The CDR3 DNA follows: TGTGCCAGCAGGACCCCGACAGGGCTGGGTTCACCCCTCCACTTT.

The CDR3 sequence: CASSPRNLAGLGYTF. The CDR3 DNA reads as TGTGCCAGCAGTCCCAGGAACCTTGCCGGTTTAGGCTACACCTTC. V is TRBV12-3 or TRBV12-4 and J is TRBJ1-2; the D is unclear. V gave up 5 bases and J gave up 8 bases, with 21 bases separating them. The CDR3 runs 15 residues.